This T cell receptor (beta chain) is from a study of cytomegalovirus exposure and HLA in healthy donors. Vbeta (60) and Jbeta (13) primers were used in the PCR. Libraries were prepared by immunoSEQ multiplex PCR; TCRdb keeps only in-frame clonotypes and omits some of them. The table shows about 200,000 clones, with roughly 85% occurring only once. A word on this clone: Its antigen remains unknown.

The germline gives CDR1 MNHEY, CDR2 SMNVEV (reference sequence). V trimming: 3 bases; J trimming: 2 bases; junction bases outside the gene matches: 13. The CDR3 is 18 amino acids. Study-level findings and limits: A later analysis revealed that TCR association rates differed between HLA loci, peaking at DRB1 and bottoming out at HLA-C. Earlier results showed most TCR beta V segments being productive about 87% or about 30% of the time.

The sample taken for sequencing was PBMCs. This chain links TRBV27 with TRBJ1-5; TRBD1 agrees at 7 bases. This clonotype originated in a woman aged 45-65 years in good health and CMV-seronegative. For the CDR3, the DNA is TGTGCCAGCAGTTTTGGGTGGGACAGAACAGGGGGCAATCAGCCCCAGCATTTT. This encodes CASSFGWDRTGGNQPQHF.